Below are 5 T cell receptor beta chains sequenced from a single sample in a study of blood T cell repertoires in COVID-19. Clones were sequenced by immunoSEQ multiplex PCR, and TCRdb holds only the in-frame ones, with some missing. The data show approximately 470,000 clones, around 90% seen once. The sample consisted of PBMCs or T cells enriched from blood (not recorded which). Every receptor here comes from a woman between 18 and 29 years old who had recovered from COVID-19.

The chain employs TRBV18 and TRBJ2-7; TRBD2 might be the D (6 bases). CDR3 length: 15 residues. Trimming stripped 2 bases from V and 5 bases from J, with 16 bases between. CDR1 and CDR2 (germline): KGHSH, LQKENI. CDR3 loop: CASSPGLAVADEQYF. The CDR3 DNA sequence: TGTGCCAGCTCACCAGGACTGGCGGTAGCGGACGAGCAGTACTTC.

This clone was detected only a few times. The chain joins TRBV3-1 (or the pseudogene TRBV3-2) to TRBJ1-1, with a weak D call TRBD1 (6 bases). There are 13 residues in the CDR3. Germline values: CDR1 LGHDT, CDR2 YNNKEL (reference sequence). Trimming pared 6 bases from V and 7 bases from J, leaving 15 bases between. This CDR3 reads CASSPGTKFEAFF. CDR3 nucleotide sequence: TGTGCCAGCAGTCCCGGGACAAAGTTTGAAGCTTTCTTT.

The rearrangement joins TRBV7-9 to TRBJ2-3; D is perhaps TRBD1 (5 bases). In germline, CDR1 is SEHNR, CDR2 FQNEAQ (reference sequence). The CDR3 length is 14 residues. V lost 6 bases and J 0 bases, leaving 10 bases between the germline ends. The CDR3 DNA sequence: TGTGCCAGCAGACCACAGGCTAGCACAGATACGCAGTATTTT. As protein: CASRPQASTDTQYF. Supplemented by reference TRBV7-9 and TRBJ2-3, the full variable domain reads DTGVSQNPRHKITKRGQNVTFRCDPISEHNRLYWYRQTLGQGPEFLTYFQNEAQLEKSRLLSDRFSAERPKGSFSTLEIQRTEQGDSAMYLCASRPQASTDTQYFGPGTRLTVL.

This chain connects TRBV18 to TRBJ1-4; TRBD1 matches at 9 bases. Germline CDR1 KGHSH, CDR2 LQKENI. Trimming took 3 bases from V and 0 from J; bases not matched to a gene: 8. CDR3 length: 18 residues. The CDR3 is CASSPDRGPFATNEKLFF. CDR3 DNA: TGTGCCAGCTCACCGGACAGGGGCCCATTTGCAACTAATGAAAAACTGTTTTTT.

This clone was seen once. The chain uses TRBV5-1 and TRBJ2-1; the D gene is possibly TRBD1 (6 bases). CDR1 is SGHRS and CDR2 is YFSETQ in the germline V gene. The V gene lost 5 bases and the J gene lost 11 bases, with 17 bases spanning the gap. The CDR3 contains 13 residues. The CDR3 reads CASSAGPGAQQFF. The CDR3 bases are TGCGCCAGCAGTGCTGGGCCAGGGGCTCAGCAGTTCTTC.